The 30 T cell receptor beta chains presented below share a single source sample, sequenced in a study of blood T cells in healthy people across ages (dated by TCRdb to 2015 to 2017). The library was prepared using 5' RACE. A second PCR of about 6 to 12 cycles was run with a J-beta primer mix and a sample-barcoded 5' primer. Using fastp at Q25 and MiXCR, TCRdb reprocessed the public reads and kept productive beta chains. Rows with one shared CDR3 protein collapse into an entry with the most common genes and DNA. In all, the sample holds approximately 1,700,000 distinct CDR3 sequences, and around 42% of those were seen once. The ten largest clones represent 20% to 25% of the sample. Sequences were obtained from blood. All receptors derive from a human donor in good health.

This clonotype was seen more than once but under ten times. This chain joins TRBV6-1 and TRBJ2-2; no definite D call. V gave up 6 bases and J gave up 1 base, with 9 bases separating them. Germline loops: CDR1 MNHNS, CDR2 SASEGT. The CDR3 is 14 amino acids. The chain's CDR3 is CASRDGLNTGELFF. Written as DNA, the CDR3 is TGTGCCAGCAGGGACGGATTGAACACCGGGGAGCTGTTTTTT.

This clonotype was counted between two and nine times. The chain links TRBV6-2 or TRBV6-3 to TRBJ2-7; D tentatively reads TRBD1 or TRBD2 (5 bases each). The CDR3 sequence is 15 residues long. CDR1 MNHEY and CDR2 SVGEGT come from the germline V gene. V gave up 4 bases and J gave up 0 bases, with 13 bases separating them. CDR3 residues: CASSWPGTVSYEQYF. CDR3 nucleotides: TGTGCCAGCAGTTGGCCCGGGACGGTCTCCTACGAGCAGTACTTC.

This clonotype was counted a few times. CDR3 protein: CASSQGVGAPSGANVLTF. The DNA of the CDR3 is TGTGCCAGCAGCCAAGGGGTAGGGGCCCCCTCTGGGGCCAACGTCCTGACTTTC. The J gene is TRBJ2-6, the V gene TRBV4-2, with a possible D match to TRBD1 (5 bases). CDR1 and CDR2 from the germline V gene are LGHNA and YNFKEQ. V was pared by 1 base and J by 0 bases, with 13 bases between. This CDR3 has 18 residues.

The chain employs TRBV28 and TRBJ1-1; tentative D call: TRBD1 (5 bases). The ends were cut back, 8 bases at V and 4 bases at J, with 17 bases in the middle. CDR1 and CDR2 from the germline V gene are MDHEN and SYDVKM. The CDR3 is made up of 14 amino acids. Written as DNA, the CDR3 is TGTGCCAGCCTATTCAGGGTTGGGGGCACTGAAGCTTTCTTT. Translation: CASLFRVGGTEAFF.

The V gene is TRBV5-1, the J gene TRBJ2-6; D is possibly TRBD1 or TRBD2 (6 bases each). The CDR3 has 19 amino acids. V lost 0 bases and J 0 bases, leaving 16 bases between the germline ends. Germline V gene sequence: CDR1 SGHRS, CDR2 YFSETQ. The CDR3 region is CASSLESLSGASGANVLTF. DNA of the CDR3: TGCGCCAGCAGCTTGGAGTCTCTGTCGGGGGCCTCTGGGGCCAACGTCCTGACTTTC.

The sample holds a few counts of this clonotype. V is TRBV29-1 and J is TRBJ2-1; D gene ambiguous. V lost 1 base and J lost 2, with 12 bases in between. Germline assignment: CDR1 SQVTM and CDR2 ANQGSEA. This CDR3 spans 15 amino acids. The CDR3 reads CSVEGLQRTYNEQFF. The CDR3 bases are TGCAGCGTTGAAGGGCTGCAGAGGACCTACAATGAGCAGTTCTTC.

The gene calls are TRBV6-5 and TRBJ2-3; D is uncertain. The CDR3 contains 12 residues. CDR1 is MNHEY, CDR2 SVGAGI, per germline. The germline V and J ends were trimmed by 2 bases and 10 bases, with 10 bases remaining between them. CDR3 DNA: TGTGCCAGCAGTTACGGTTCAAGGGCGCAGTATTTT. Protein sequence: CASSYGSRAQYF.

This clonotype occurred a few times. The chain has TRBV4-2 and TRBJ1-2; 7 nucleotides align to TRBD1. In germline, CDR1 is LGHNA, CDR2 YNFKEQ. This CDR3 comprises 18 residues. V shed 2 bases, J shed 3 bases, and the junction held 15 bases outside the gene matches. CDR3 sequence: CASSQPPADRAGDYGYTF. In nucleotides, the CDR3 is TGTGCCAGCAGCCAACCTCCCGCAGACAGGGCCGGAGACTATGGCTACACCTTC.

This chain links TRBV11-2 with TRBJ2-3; D may be TRBD2 (5 bases). Germline lookup yields CDR1 SGHAT and CDR2 FQNNGV. Deletions cut 0 bases from V and 3 bases from J, with 13 bases between. This CDR3 is built from 16 residues. The CDR3 coding sequence is TGTGCCAGCAGCTTAGAAGTAACGGGGAGAACAGATACGCAGTATTTT. Its translation is CASSLEVTGRTDTQYF.

The CDR3 region has the DNA TGTGCCAGCAGCTTCTGGACAGGGGACACAGATACGCAGTATTTT. Residues: CASSFWTGDTDTQYF. The rearrangement links TRBV7-2 to TRBJ2-3; TRBD1 matches at 9 bases. The CDR3 length is 15 residues. Germline V gives CDR1 SGHTA, CDR2 FQGNSA. After removal of 3 bases from V and 2 bases from J, the junction contained 3 bases not matched to a gene. Variable domain in full (rest from reference TRBV7-2 and TRBJ2-3): GAGVSQSPSNKVTEKGKDVELRCDPISGHTALYWYRQSLGQGLEFLIYFQGNSAPDKSGLPSDRFSAERTGGSVSTLTIQRTQQEDSAVYLCASSFWTGDTDTQYFGPGTRLTVL.

This clonotype came up a few times. The rearrangement links TRBV20-1 to TRBJ1-2; 10 bases fit TRBD1. J gave up 3 bases and V 6 bases, and 16 bases lay outside the gene matches. This CDR3 has 17 amino acids. The germline V gene has CDR1 DFQATT and CDR2 SNEGSKA (reference sequence). CDR3 residues: CSAPARDRGGSDYGYTF. The CDR3 coding sequence is TGCAGTGCCCCTGCGCGGGACAGGGGCGGATCGGACTATGGCTACACCTTC.

Notes on this clonotype: The junction does not match germline at one end; this may be a read error. The CDR3 coding sequence is TGTGCCGGCAGCCACGAACTAGATCGCGAGCAGTACTTC. Translating gives CAGSHELDREQYF. This chain links TRBV4-2 with TRBJ2-7; possible D gene TRBD2, 5 bases. Germline-derived CDR1 and CDR2 are LGHNA and YNFKEQ. CDR3 length: 13 amino acids.

This clonotype was recorded a few times. The rearrangement joins TRBV3-1 to TRBJ2-7; D is perhaps TRBD1 or TRBD2 (5 bases each). This CDR3 spans 14 amino acids. Germline CDR1 reads LGHDT; CDR2 reads YNNKEL (reference sequence). Trimming shortened V by 3 bases and J by 3 bases, and 12 bases separated the two germline ends. The chain's CDR3 is CASSQRAGSYEQYF. The CDR3, as DNA: TGTGCCAGCAGCCAGCGGGCAGGGAGCTACGAGCAGTACTTC.

In DNA, the CDR3 is TGCGCCAGCAGTCGAAGGGACAGGGCCTTGGACGAGCAGTACTTC. Its translation: CASSRRDRALDEQYF. The chain uses TRBV5-1 and TRBJ2-7, with 9 bases matching TRBD1. CDR1 SGHRS and CDR2 YFSETQ come from the germline V gene. The CDR3 runs to 15 residues. Losses at the gene ends were 5 bases for V and 5 bases for J; bases not matched to a gene: 11.

CDR3 in amino acids: CASSRGGGALDTQYF. DNA for the CDR3: TGTGCCAGCAGTCGCGGCGGGGGGGCCTTGGATACGCAGTATTTT. This chain uses TRBV12-3 or TRBV12-4 with TRBJ2-3; 9 positions agree with TRBD2. With 5 bases clipped from V and 6 bases from J, the junction kept 9 bases outside the gene matches. The CDR3 extends over 15 amino acids.

This sequence joins TRBV6-2 or TRBV6-3 and TRBJ2-5; perhaps TRBD2 as D (5 bases). Germline V gives CDR1 MNHEY, CDR2 SVGEGT. Trimming took off 8 bases at V and 11 bases at J, with 21 bases between the two ends. The CDR3 is made up of 13 amino acids. The CDR3: CASYKPDTREQYF. The CDR3 coding sequence is TGTGCCAGCTACAAGCCCGACACAAGGGAGCAGTACTTC.

This clonotype has more than one count but fewer than ten. The CDR3 spells CASSSTAFGNTEAFF. The CDR3 nucleotides read TGTGCCAGCAGCTCCACCGCCTTTGGAAACACTGAAGCTTTCTTT. The chain is built from TRBV7-3 and TRBJ1-1; D remains ambiguous. Trimming pared 4 bases from V and 2 bases from J, leaving 14 bases between. In germline, CDR1 is SGHTA, CDR2 FQGTGA. CDR3 length equals 15 residues.

As to this clonotype: Mismatch with germline at one junction end may stem from a read error. The CDR3 nucleotides read TGCAGCGTTGAAGATCCGGAGGGTTGGATCTTT. Translating gives CSVEDPEGWIF. The chain couples TRBV29-1 to TRBJ1-1, with D uncertain. The CDR3 contains 11 residues. Germline V lookup: CDR1 SQVTM, CDR2 ANQGSEA. The full variable domain, its missing parts supplied by reference TRBV29-1 and TRBJ1-1, is SAVISQKPSRDICQRGTSLTIQCQVDSQVTMMFWYRQQPGQSLTLIATANQGSEATYESGFVIDKFPISRPNLTFSTLTVSNMSPEDSSIYLCSVEDPEGWIFGQGTRLTVV.

The chain combines TRBV7-9 with TRBJ2-7; D gene ambiguous. Germline values: CDR1 SEHNR, CDR2 FQNEAQ (reference sequence). The CDR3 is made up of 12 amino acids. V was cut by 8 bases and J by 1 base, with 9 bases left in between. CDR3 protein: CASGRQSYEQYF. DNA of the CDR3: TGTGCCAGCGGCCGACAATCCTACGAGCAGTACTTC. Filled out from reference TRBV7-9 and TRBJ2-7, the complete variable domain reads DTGVSQNPRHKITKRGQNVTFRCDPISEHNRLYWYRQTLGQGPEFLTYFQNEAQLEKSRLLSDRFSAERPKGSFSTLEIQRTEQGDSAMYLCASGRQSYEQYFGPGTRLTVT.

The genes are TRBV7-2 and TRBJ2-6; D is undetermined. Trimming shortened V by 1 base and J by 0 bases, and 10 bases separated the two germline ends. The length of the CDR3 is 17 residues. The germline V gene encodes CDR1 SGHTA and CDR2 FQGNSA. CDR3 protein: CASSLVPSTSGANVLTF. Here the CDR3 DNA reads TGTGCCAGCAGCTTAGTCCCATCTACCTCTGGGGCCAACGTCCTGACTTTC.

DNA for the CDR3: TGTGCCACCAGTGATTCTAGTAAGGGCCCGACAGATACGCAGCATTTT. It is translated as CATSDSSKGPTDTQHF. This chain uses TRBV24-1 with TRBJ2-3; TRBD1 is a possible D gene (5 bases). The tail of the sequence fits TRBJ1-5 better, so the J call may be wrong. The CDR3 contains 16 residues. Germline assignment: CDR1 KGHDR and CDR2 SFDVKD.

This clonotype has more than one count but fewer than ten. The chain employs TRBV29-1 and TRBJ1-1; no definite D call. There are 14 residues in the CDR3. Per germline, CDR1 SQVTM and CDR2 ANQGSEA. The V and J ends lost 7 bases and 1 base respectively, with 16 bases between them. The CDR3 DNA reads as TGCAGCGCCGAACCCAGACTGTGGAACACTGAAGCTTTCTTT. It codes for CSAEPRLWNTEAFF.

V usage is TRBV12-3 or TRBV12-4 and J usage is TRBJ2-1; no clear D gene. This CDR3 region has 14 residues. V was trimmed by 3 bases and J by 5 bases, leaving 11 bases between them. The chain's CDR3 is CASSLPGRHNEQFF. CDR3 in DNA: TGTGCCAGCAGTTTGCCTGGGCGACACAATGAGCAGTTCTTC.

The rearrangement joins TRBV5-1 to TRBJ2-5; the D gene is possibly TRBD1 (6 bases). Germline CDR1 SGHRS, CDR2 YFSETQ. Trimming pared 0 bases from V and 0 bases from J, leaving 15 bases between. The length of the CDR3 is 17 residues. Here the CDR3 reads CASSLVTGQQYQETQYF. CDR3 bases: TGCGCCAGCAGCTTGGTAACCGGACAGCAGTACCAAGAGACCCAGTACTTC.

The V gene is TRBV6-1, the J gene TRBJ2-2; perhaps TRBD2 as D (6 bases). This CDR3 is built from 19 residues. Per the germline V gene, CDR1 is MNHNS and CDR2 is SASEGT. Trimming pared 5 bases from V and 2 bases from J, leaving 24 bases between. CDR3 loop: CASSLFTTSAMSNTGELFF. In nucleotides, the CDR3 is TGTGCCAGCAGTCTCTTCACGACTAGTGCCATGTCAAACACCGGGGAGCTGTTTTTT.

The V gene is TRBV3-1, the J gene TRBJ2-7; unclear D gene. V was trimmed by 0 bases and J by 3 bases, leaving 6 bases between them. The CDR3 has 13 amino acids. Germline V gene lookup returns CDR1 LGHDT and CDR2 YNNKEL (reference sequence). Written as DNA, the CDR3 is TGTGCCAGCAGCCAAGAAAATCTCTACGAGCAGTACTTC. It specifies CASSQENLYEQYF.

This rearrangement joins TRBV7-2 to TRBJ2-1; TRBD1 matches at 8 bases. V lost 6 bases to trimming and J lost 0 bases; unmatched junction nucleotides: 16. Germline lookup yields CDR1 SGHTA and CDR2 FQGNSA. The CDR3 spans 19 residues. The CDR3 region is CASSFPGQAYSSSYNEQFF. For the CDR3, the DNA is TGTGCCAGCAGTTTCCCGGGACAGGCGTATTCCAGCTCCTACAATGAGCAGTTCTTC.

This clonotype has a handful of counts. J is TRBJ1-1 and V is TRBV6-5; D is undetermined. There are 11 residues in the CDR3. Germline loops: CDR1 MNHEY, CDR2 SVGAGI. V was cut by 6 bases and J by 5 bases, with 7 bases left in between. CDR3 DNA: TGTGCCAGCAGGTATAGGACTGAAGCTTTCTTT. It translates to CASRYRTEAFF.

There are a few counts of this clonotype. The V gene is TRBV5-1, the J gene TRBJ2-5; a weak D match, TRBD1 (6 bases). The germline V and J ends were trimmed by 1 base and 11 bases, with 15 bases remaining between them. Germline assignment: CDR1 SGHRS and CDR2 YFSETQ. This CDR3 has 13 residues. As DNA, the CDR3 is TGCGCCAGCAGCTTGACCTGGGGGCGAGAGCAGTACTTC. The encoded protein is CASSLTWGREQYF.

The V and J genes are TRBV4-1 and TRBJ2-4, with D unresolved. Germline V CDR1 and CDR2: MGHRA, YSYEKL. CDR3 length: 13 amino acids. Trimming cost V 0 bases and J 13 bases, with 13 bases left between them. CDR3 in amino acids: CASSQEWTHEQYF. Written as DNA, the CDR3 is TGCGCCAGCAGCCAAGAGTGGACGCATGAGCAGTACTTC.